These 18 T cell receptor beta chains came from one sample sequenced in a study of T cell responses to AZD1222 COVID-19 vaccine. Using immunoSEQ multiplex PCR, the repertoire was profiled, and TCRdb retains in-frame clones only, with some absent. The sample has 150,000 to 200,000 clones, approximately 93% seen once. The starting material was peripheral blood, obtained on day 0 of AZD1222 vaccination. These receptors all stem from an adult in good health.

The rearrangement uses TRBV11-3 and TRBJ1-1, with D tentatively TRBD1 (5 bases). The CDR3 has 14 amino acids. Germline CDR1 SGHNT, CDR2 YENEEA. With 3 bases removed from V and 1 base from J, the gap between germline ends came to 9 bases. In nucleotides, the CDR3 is TGTGCCAGCAGCTTGGTTGGGGGGAACACTGAAGCTTTCTTT. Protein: CASSLVGGNTEAFF.

This chain's CDR3 is CAIARTGGETQYF. The CDR3, as DNA: TGTGCCATCGCCCGGACAGGGGGAGAGACCCAGTACTTC. The genes are TRBV10-3 and TRBJ2-5; 10 bases are shared with TRBD1. With 8 bases clipped from V and 4 bases from J, the junction kept 4 bases outside the gene matches. Germline values: CDR1 ENHRY, CDR2 SYGVKD. The CDR3 covers 13 residues.

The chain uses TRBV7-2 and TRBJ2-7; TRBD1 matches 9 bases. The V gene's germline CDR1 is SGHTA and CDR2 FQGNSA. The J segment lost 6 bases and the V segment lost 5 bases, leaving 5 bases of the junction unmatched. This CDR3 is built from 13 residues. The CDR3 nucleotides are TGTGCCAGCAGCGGGACAGGGCGCGGCGAGCAGTACTTC. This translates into CASSGTGRGEQYF.

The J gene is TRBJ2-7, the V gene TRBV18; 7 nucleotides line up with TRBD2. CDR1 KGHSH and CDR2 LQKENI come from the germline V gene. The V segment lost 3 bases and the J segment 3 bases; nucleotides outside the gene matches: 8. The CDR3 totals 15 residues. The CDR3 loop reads CASSPPSGALYEQYF. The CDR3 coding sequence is TGTGCCAGCTCACCCCCCAGCGGGGCCCTCTACGAGCAGTACTTC.

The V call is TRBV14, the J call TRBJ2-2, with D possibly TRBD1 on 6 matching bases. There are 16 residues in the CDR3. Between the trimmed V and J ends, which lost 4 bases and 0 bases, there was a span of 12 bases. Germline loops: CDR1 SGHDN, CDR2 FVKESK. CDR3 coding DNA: TGTGCCAGCAGCCCCCGGGACACCACGAACACCGGGGAGCTGTTTTTT. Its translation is CASSPRDTTNTGELFF.

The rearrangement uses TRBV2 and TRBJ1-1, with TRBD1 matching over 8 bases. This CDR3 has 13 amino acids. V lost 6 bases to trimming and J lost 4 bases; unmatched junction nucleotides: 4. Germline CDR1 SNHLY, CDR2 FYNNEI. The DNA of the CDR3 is TGTGCCAGCAGAGTTACAGGGGGCACTGAAGCTTTCTTT. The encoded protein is CASRVTGGTEAFF.

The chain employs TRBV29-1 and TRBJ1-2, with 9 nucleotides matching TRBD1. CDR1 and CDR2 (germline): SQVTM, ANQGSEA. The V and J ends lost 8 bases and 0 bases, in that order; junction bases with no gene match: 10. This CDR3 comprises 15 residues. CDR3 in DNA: TGCAGCACCGATTCCGGGACAGGGACTAACTATGGCTACACCTTC. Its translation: CSTDSGTGTNYGYTF.

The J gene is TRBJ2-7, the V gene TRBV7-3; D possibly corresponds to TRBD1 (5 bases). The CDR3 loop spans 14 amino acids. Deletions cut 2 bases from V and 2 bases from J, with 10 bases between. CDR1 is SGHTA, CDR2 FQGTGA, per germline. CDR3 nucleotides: TGTGCCAGCAGCTTAGGACATTCACCCTACGAGCAGTACTTC. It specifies CASSLGHSPYEQYF.

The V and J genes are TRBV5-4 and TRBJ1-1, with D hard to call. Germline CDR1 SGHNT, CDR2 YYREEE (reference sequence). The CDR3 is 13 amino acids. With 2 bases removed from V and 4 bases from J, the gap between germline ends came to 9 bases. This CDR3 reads CASSLGQFTEAFF. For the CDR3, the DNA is TGTGCCAGCAGCTTAGGGCAATTCACTGAAGCTTTCTTT.

The CDR3 coding sequence is TGTGCCAGCAGTTCGTCCGGGACAGAATTTTCACCCCTCCACTTT. Encoded protein: CASSSSGTEFSPLHF. The gene calls are TRBV27 and TRBJ1-6; TRBD1 aligns across 7 bases. This CDR3 region has 15 residues. The V gene end was trimmed by 4 bases and the J gene end by 9 bases; junction bases not matched to a gene: 9. CDR1 and CDR2 (germline): MNHEY, SMNVEV (reference sequence).

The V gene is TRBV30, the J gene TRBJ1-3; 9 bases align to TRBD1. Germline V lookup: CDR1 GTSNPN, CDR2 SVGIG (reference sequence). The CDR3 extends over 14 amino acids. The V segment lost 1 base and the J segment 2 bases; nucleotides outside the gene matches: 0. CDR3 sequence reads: CAWSGTGAGNTIYF. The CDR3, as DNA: TGTGCCTGGAGTGGGACAGGGGCTGGAAACACCATATATTTT. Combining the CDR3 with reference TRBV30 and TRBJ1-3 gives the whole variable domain SQTIHQWPATLVQPVGSPLSLECTVEGTSNPNLYWYRQAAGRGLQLLFYSVGIGQISSEVPQNLSASRPQDRQFILSSKKLLLSDSGFYLCAWSGTGAGNTIYFGEGSWLTVV.

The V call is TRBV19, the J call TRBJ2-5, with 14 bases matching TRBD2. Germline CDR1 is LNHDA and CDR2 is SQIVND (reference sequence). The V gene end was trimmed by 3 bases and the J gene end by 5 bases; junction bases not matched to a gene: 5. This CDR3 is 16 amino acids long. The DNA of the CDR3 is TGTGCCAGTAGTATGACTAGCGGGGGGGCCTGGGAGACCCAGTACTTC. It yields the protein CASSMTSGGAWETQYF.

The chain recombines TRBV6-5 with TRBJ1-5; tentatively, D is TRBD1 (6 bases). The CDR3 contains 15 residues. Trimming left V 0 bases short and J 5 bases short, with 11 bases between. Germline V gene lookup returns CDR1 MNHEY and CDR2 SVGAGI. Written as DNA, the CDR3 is TGTGCCAGCAGTTACTCGGGGGGGGCGGATCAGCCCCAGCATTTT. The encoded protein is CASSYSGGADQPQHF.

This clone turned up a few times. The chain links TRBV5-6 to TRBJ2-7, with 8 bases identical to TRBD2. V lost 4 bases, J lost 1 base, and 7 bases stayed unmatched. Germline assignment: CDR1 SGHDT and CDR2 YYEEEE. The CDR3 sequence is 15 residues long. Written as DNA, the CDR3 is TGTGCCAGCAGCCAAGCGGGGGCCATATCCTACGAGCAGTACTTC. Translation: CASSQAGAISYEQYF.

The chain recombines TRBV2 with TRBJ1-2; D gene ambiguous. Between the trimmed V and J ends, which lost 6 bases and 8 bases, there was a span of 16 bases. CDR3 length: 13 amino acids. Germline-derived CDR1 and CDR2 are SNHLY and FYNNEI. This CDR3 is CASSTTTRQGYTF. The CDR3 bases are TGTGCCAGCAGCACTACTACACGACAAGGCTACACCTTC.

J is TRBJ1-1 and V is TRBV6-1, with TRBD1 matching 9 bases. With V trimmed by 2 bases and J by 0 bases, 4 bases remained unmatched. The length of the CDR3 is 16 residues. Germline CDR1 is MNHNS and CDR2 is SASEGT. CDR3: CASSEPGQGMNTEAFF. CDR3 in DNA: TGTGCCAGCAGTGAACCGGGACAGGGCATGAACACTGAAGCTTTCTTT.

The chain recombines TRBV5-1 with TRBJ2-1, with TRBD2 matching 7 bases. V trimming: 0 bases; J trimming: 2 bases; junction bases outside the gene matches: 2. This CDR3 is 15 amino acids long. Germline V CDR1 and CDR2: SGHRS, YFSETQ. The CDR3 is CASSLAGGTYNEQFF. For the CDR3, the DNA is TGCGCCAGCAGCTTGGCGGGGGGTACCTACAATGAGCAGTTCTTC.

The CDR3 loop is CASSWDRAYGYTF. As DNA, the CDR3 is TGTGCCAGCAGTTGGGACAGGGCCTATGGCTACACCTTC. This chain links TRBV2 with TRBJ1-2, with TRBD1 matching 9 bases. The germline V gene has CDR1 SNHLY and CDR2 FYNNEI. With V trimmed by 5 bases and J by 4 bases, 2 bases remained unmatched. This CDR3 is built from 13 residues.